These T cell receptor beta chains were read from a single sample in a study of Ad26.COV2.S vaccination and SARS-CoV-2 variants. Produced via immunoSEQ multiplex PCR; TCRdb's table is partial and in-frame only. The table has around 400,000 clones, 90% seen once. Sequenced here: peripheral blood, sampled in a trial of Ad26.COV2.S vaccine versus placebo. The receptors were gathered from a person between 18 and 59 years old who received the Ad26.COV2.S COVID-19 vaccine or a placebo. Both conserved end residues are part of each CDR3. D genes are given only for firm matches. Only some rows state a clone size, as once, few, many or a class for expanded clones.

J gene: TRBJ1-4; D gene: NA; V gene: TRBV5-1; clone size: NA; CDR3 protein: CASSLGGTPTNEKLFF; CDR3 DNA: TGCGCCAGCAGCTTGGGGGGGACCCCAACTAATGAAAAACTGTTTTTT
J gene: TRBJ2-7; D gene: NA; V gene: TRBV11-1; clone size: NA; CDR3 protein: CASSFGDANGYEQYF; CDR3 DNA: TGTGCCAGCAGCTTCGGGGACGCCAACGGCTACGAGCAGTACTTC
J gene: TRBJ1-5; D gene: NA; V gene: TRBV6-6; clone size: NA; CDR3 protein: CASSSRRGDQPQHF; CDR3 DNA: TGTGCCAGCAGTTCCCGTAGGGGCGATCAGCCCCAGCATTTT
J gene: TRBJ2-3; D gene: NA; V gene: TRBV4-3; clone size: NA; CDR3 protein: CASSQDTTGLVTDTQYF; CDR3 DNA: TGCGCCAGCAGCCAAGATACCACGGGATTAGTCACAGATACGCAGTATTTT
J gene: TRBJ2-3; D gene: NA; V gene: TRBV29-1; clone size: NA; CDR3 protein: CSVAFPPPGSSGTQYF; CDR3 DNA: TGCAGCGTTGCGTTTCCCCCGCCGGGGAGCTCGGGTACGCAGTATTTT
J gene: TRBJ1-2; D gene: NA; V gene: TRBV14; clone size: NA; CDR3 protein: CASSQGINYNYGYTF; CDR3 DNA: TGTGCCAGCAGCCAAGGAATCAACTATAACTATGGCTACACCTTC
J gene: TRBJ1-5; D gene: NA; V gene: TRBV19; clone size: once; CDR3 protein: CASSIDRVYQPQHF; CDR3 DNA: TGTGCCAGTAGTATAGATCGGGTTTATCAGCCCCAGCATTTT
J gene: TRBJ2-3; D gene: NA; V gene: TRBV19; clone size: NA; CDR3 protein: CASSNGQGGADTQYF; CDR3 DNA: TGTGCCAGTAGTAACGGCCAGGGCGGTGCAGATACGCAGTATTTT
J gene: TRBJ1-5; D gene: NA; V gene: TRBV6-1; clone size: NA; CDR3 protein: CASSEENSPSQPQHF; CDR3 DNA: TGTGCCAGCAGTGAAGAAAACAGCCCTAGTCAGCCCCAGCATTTT
J gene: TRBJ2-1; D gene: TRBD2; V gene: TRBV29-1; clone size: NA; CDR3 protein: CRVLAGGHLLKNEQFF; CDR3 DNA: TGCAGAGTACTAGCGGGAGGTCACCTATTAAAGAATGAGCAGTTCTTC
J gene: TRBJ1-3; D gene: NA; V gene: TRBV6-6; clone size: NA; CDR3 protein: CASTPTNSGNTIYF; CDR3 DNA: TGTGCCAGCACTCCGACCAACTCTGGAAACACCATATATTTT
J gene: TRBJ1-2; D gene: TRBD1; V gene: TRBV7-9; clone size: NA; CDR3 protein: CASSLGGTGPIGYTF; CDR3 DNA: TGTGCCAGCAGCCTAGGAGGGACAGGTCCTATAGGCTACACCTTC
J gene: TRBJ2-7; D gene: NA; V gene: TRBV6-1; clone size: NA; CDR3 protein: CASSELGGRSYEQYF; CDR3 DNA: TGTGCCAGCAGTGAATTGGGGGGAAGGTCCTACGAGCAGTACTTC
J gene: TRBJ1-2; D gene: TRBD1; V gene: TRBV3-1/TRBV3-2; clone size: NA; CDR3 protein: CASSHWTGRPYGYTF; CDR3 DNA: TGTGCCAGCAGCCATTGGACAGGGAGGCCCTATGGCTACACCTTC
J gene: TRBJ2-7; D gene: TRBD2; V gene: TRBV27; clone size: NA; CDR3 protein: CASSLRGSGPLYEQYF; CDR3 DNA: TGTGCCAGCAGTTTAAGGGGTAGCGGGCCCCTCTACGAGCAGTACTTC
J gene: TRBJ2-2; D gene: TRBD1; V gene: TRBV4-2; clone size: NA; CDR3 protein: CASSQVQQGASGELFF; CDR3 DNA: TGTGCCAGCAGCCAAGTGCAGCAGGGGGCTTCCGGGGAGCTGTTTTTT
J gene: TRBJ1-6; D gene: NA; V gene: TRBV11-2; clone size: NA; CDR3 protein: CASSLDRLNNSPLHF; CDR3 DNA: TGTGCCAGCAGCTTAGATAGGCTTAATAATTCACCCCTCCACTTT
J gene: TRBJ1-2; D gene: TRBD1; V gene: TRBV10-3; clone size: NA; CDR3 protein: CAISESVTGLYGYTF; CDR3 DNA: TGTGCCATCAGTGAGTCAGTGACAGGGTTGTATGGCTACACCTTC
J gene: TRBJ2-3; D gene: NA; V gene: TRBV4-1; clone size: NA; CDR3 protein: CASSQSTGYSTDTQYF; CDR3 DNA: TGCGCCAGCAGCCAATCCACAGGGTATAGCACAGATACGCAGTATTTT
J gene: TRBJ2-1; D gene: NA; V gene: TRBV7-9; clone size: NA; CDR3 protein: CASSPNRALGDNEQFF; CDR3 DNA: TGTGCCAGCAGCCCAAACAGGGCCCTTGGGGACAATGAGCAGTTCTTC
J gene: TRBJ2-7; D gene: TRBD1; V gene: TRBV18; clone size: NA; CDR3 protein: CASSPGTGPSYEQYF; CDR3 DNA: TGTGCCAGCTCCCCCGGGACAGGGCCGTCCTACGAGCAGTACTTC
J gene: TRBJ1-3; D gene: NA; V gene: TRBV7-9; clone size: NA; CDR3 protein: CATLPLARDSGNTIYF; CDR3 DNA: TGTGCCACCCTGCCCCTCGCCCGGGACTCTGGAAACACCATATATTTT
J gene: TRBJ1-1; D gene: NA; V gene: TRBV3-1/TRBV3-2; clone size: NA; CDR3 protein: CASSQVPLYSAAFF; CDR3 DNA: TGTGCCAGCAGCCAAGTTCCCTTATACAGTGCAGCTTTCTTT
J gene: TRBJ2-3; D gene: NA; V gene: TRBV30; clone size: NA; CDR3 protein: CAWSVGFKDTQYF; CDR3 DNA: TGTGCCTGGAGTGTAGGGTTTAAAGATACGCAGTATTTT
J gene: TRBJ2-5; D gene: TRBD2; V gene: TRBV20-1; clone size: NA; CDR3 protein: CSASDLLRLAGERETQYF; CDR3 DNA: TGCAGTGCTAGTGACTTGTTGAGACTAGCGGGAGAAAGAGAGACCCAGTACTTC
J gene: TRBJ2-2; D gene: TRBD2; V gene: TRBV4-3; clone size: NA; CDR3 protein: CASSPGLAGEPNTGELFF; CDR3 DNA: TGCGCCAGCAGCCCAGGACTAGCGGGAGAACCGAACACCGGGGAGCTGTTTTTT
J gene: TRBJ2-2; D gene: NA; V gene: TRBV3-1/TRBV3-2; clone size: NA; CDR3 protein: CASSRRGTGELFF; CDR3 DNA: TGTGCCAGCAGCCGAAGGGGCACCGGGGAGCTGTTTTTT
J gene: TRBJ2-7; D gene: TRBD1; V gene: TRBV14; clone size: NA; CDR3 protein: CASSQEHRGYEQYF; CDR3 DNA: TGTGCCAGCAGCCAAGAGCACAGGGGCTACGAGCAGTACTTC
J gene: TRBJ2-3; D gene: NA; V gene: TRBV9; clone size: NA; CDR3 protein: CASSPGTRGTDTQYF; CDR3 DNA: TGTGCCAGCAGCCCCGGGACCCGCGGCACAGATACGCAGTATTTT
J gene: TRBJ1-4; D gene: NA; V gene: TRBV7-6; clone size: NA; CDR3 protein: CASRVGDGNEKLFF; CDR3 DNA: TGTGCCAGCAGGGTCGGGGACGGGAATGAAAAACTGTTTTTT
J gene: TRBJ2-2; D gene: NA; V gene: TRBV3-1/TRBV3-2; clone size: NA; CDR3 protein: CASSYGSPSGELFF; CDR3 DNA: TGTGCCAGCAGTTATGGGAGCCCGAGCGGGGAGCTGTTTTTT
J gene: TRBJ2-7; D gene: NA; V gene: TRBV9; clone size: NA; CDR3 protein: CASSVASVSYEQYF; CDR3 DNA: TGTGCCAGCAGCGTAGCCTCGGTCTCCTACGAGCAGTACTTC
J gene: TRBJ2-5; D gene: TRBD2; V gene: TRBV18; clone size: NA; CDR3 protein: CASSPVAGAETQYF; CDR3 DNA: TGTGCCAGCTCACCTGTAGCGGGAGCTGAGACCCAGTACTTC
J gene: TRBJ1-2; D gene: NA; V gene: TRBV9; clone size: NA; CDR3 protein: CASTHGGANYGYTF; CDR3 DNA: TGTGCCAGCACCCACGGAGGAGCTAACTATGGCTACACCTTC
J gene: TRBJ1-1; D gene: NA; V gene: TRBV15; clone size: NA; CDR3 protein: CATSSLGGALMSTEAFF; CDR3 DNA: TGTGCCACCAGCAGTCTCGGGGGAGCGCTCATGAGCACTGAAGCTTTCTTT
J gene: TRBJ2-3; D gene: TRBD2; V gene: TRBV9; clone size: NA; CDR3 protein: CASSTSPGRLAGHTQYF; CDR3 DNA: TGTGCCAGCAGCACCAGTCCGGGCCGACTAGCGGGACATACGCAGTATTTT
J gene: TRBJ2-1; D gene: NA; V gene: TRBV12-3/TRBV12-4; clone size: NA; CDR3 protein: CASSLTRDRLFF; CDR3 DNA: TGTGCCAGCAGCCTTACTAGAGACCGTTTGTTCTTC
J gene: TRBJ2-7; D gene: TRBD2; V gene: TRBV14; clone size: NA; CDR3 protein: CASSRGGSGRVEQYF; CDR3 DNA: TGTGCCAGCAGCCGTGGGGGGAGCGGGAGGGTCGAGCAGTACTTC
J gene: TRBJ2-2; D gene: TRBD2; V gene: TRBV19; clone size: once; CDR3 protein: CASTGTSGSNTGELFF; CDR3 DNA: TGTGCCAGCACCGGGACTAGCGGGTCGAACACCGGGGAGCTGTTTTTT
J gene: TRBJ2-3; D gene: NA; V gene: TRBV5-3; clone size: NA; CDR3 protein: CARSLNIWGRVEGDTQYF; CDR3 DNA: TGTGCCAGAAGCTTGAACATTTGGGGCAGGGTAGAAGGAGATACGCAGTATTTT
J gene: TRBJ1-3; D gene: NA; V gene: TRBV6-1; clone size: NA; CDR3 protein: CASSARASTLGNTIYF; CDR3 DNA: TGTGCCAGCAGTGCAAGGGCCTCGACTCTTGGAAACACCATATATTTT
J gene: TRBJ2-5; D gene: NA; V gene: TRBV4-3; clone size: NA; CDR3 protein: CASSQETTVGTQYF; CDR3 DNA: TGCGCCAGCAGCCAAGAAACGACAGTCGGGACCCAGTACTTC
J gene: TRBJ2-5; D gene: NA; V gene: TRBV5-1; clone size: NA; CDR3 protein: CASSSPNQETQYF; CDR3 DNA: TGCGCCAGCAGCAGCCCGAACCAAGAGACCCAGTACTTC
J gene: TRBJ2-7; D gene: NA; V gene: TRBV21-1; clone size: NA; CDR3 protein: CASSKGTSSSYEQYF; CDR3 DNA: TGTGCCAGCAGCAAAGGGACTAGTAGCTCCTACGAGCAGTACTTC
J gene: TRBJ2-5; D gene: NA; V gene: TRBV19; clone size: many; CDR3 protein: CASSSLDRRETQYF; CDR3 DNA: TGTGCCAGTAGCTCTCTGGACCGTAGGGAGACCCAGTACTTC
J gene: TRBJ2-7; D gene: NA; V gene: TRBV6-2/TRBV6-3; clone size: NA; CDR3 protein: CASSYSKLGNYEQYF; CDR3 DNA: TGTGCCAGCAGTTACTCGAAGCTTGGGAATTACGAGCAGTACTTC
J gene: TRBJ1-1; D gene: TRBD1; V gene: TRBV12-3/TRBV12-4; clone size: NA; CDR3 protein: CAILQGVGTEAFF; CDR3 DNA: TGTGCCATCCTCCAGGGGGTGGGCACTGAAGCTTTCTTT
J gene: TRBJ2-2; D gene: TRBD2; V gene: TRBV27; clone size: once; CDR3 protein: CASSFDLAGDGELFF; CDR3 DNA: TGTGCCAGCAGTTTCGACCTAGCGGGAGATGGGGAGCTGTTTTTT
J gene: TRBJ2-7; D gene: TRBD2; V gene: TRBV7-9; clone size: NA; CDR3 protein: CASSLARTSGSYEQYF; CDR3 DNA: TGTGCCAGCAGCTTAGCAAGGACTAGCGGGAGCTACGAGCAGTACTTC
J gene: TRBJ2-1; D gene: NA; V gene: TRBV5-1; clone size: once; CDR3 protein: CASSSFTGLDEQFF; CDR3 DNA: TGCGCCAGCAGCTCCTTTACAGGGTTGGATGAGCAGTTCTTC
J gene: TRBJ2-1; D gene: NA; V gene: TRBV15; clone size: NA; CDR3 protein: CATETAGLSYNEQFF; CDR3 DNA: TGTGCCACCGAGACCGCGGGGCTTAGTTATAATGAGCAGTTCTTC
J gene: TRBJ1-1; D gene: NA; V gene: TRBV19; clone size: NA; CDR3 protein: CASSLMTVNTEAFF; CDR3 DNA: TGTGCCAGTAGCCTGATGACAGTAAACACTGAAGCTTTCTTT
J gene: TRBJ2-5; D gene: NA; V gene: TRBV9; clone size: NA; CDR3 protein: CASSGGGSETQYF; CDR3 DNA: TGTGCCAGCAGCGGTGGGGGATCAGAGACCCAGTACTTC
J gene: TRBJ1-1; D gene: NA; V gene: TRBV6-1; clone size: NA; CDR3 protein: CASSEEPFTEAFF; CDR3 DNA: TGTGCCAGCAGTGAAGAGCCCTTCACTGAAGCTTTCTTT
J gene: TRBJ2-1; D gene: NA; V gene: TRBV6-5; clone size: NA; CDR3 protein: CASIPGFGGSNEQFF; CDR3 DNA: TGTGCCAGCATTCCCGGTTTTGGGGGGTCAAATGAGCAGTTCTTC
J gene: TRBJ1-5; D gene: NA; V gene: TRBV10-1; clone size: NA; CDR3 protein: CASSPPTGQNQPQHF; CDR3 DNA: TGCGCCAGCAGTCCGCCGACAGGCCAAAATCAGCCCCAGCATTTT
J gene: TRBJ2-2; D gene: TRBD2; V gene: TRBV7-9; clone size: NA; CDR3 protein: CASSPRQGGRSGELFF; CDR3 DNA: TGTGCCAGCAGCCCTAGGCAAGGCGGGAGATCCGGGGAGCTGTTTTTT
J gene: TRBJ2-7; D gene: NA; V gene: TRBV24-1; clone size: NA; CDR3 protein: CATSVSGGGEQYF; CDR3 DNA: TGTGCCACCAGTGTTTCCGGGGGCGGCGAGCAGTACTTC
J gene: TRBJ1-2; D gene: NA; V gene: TRBV12-3/TRBV12-4; clone size: NA; CDR3 protein: CASSSYYGYTF; CDR3 DNA: TGTGCCAGCAGTTCCTATTATGGCTACACCTTC
J gene: TRBJ2-5; D gene: NA; V gene: TRBV9; clone size: NA; CDR3 protein: CASSVAERGRYQETQYF; CDR3 DNA: TGTGCCAGCAGCGTAGCGGAAAGGGGACGGTACCAAGAGACCCAGTACTTC